This entry features one T cell receptor beta chain sequence. What it binds is unknown. This record comes from a study of shared clonotypes between healthy human individuals. Background on the study: Sampling drew on donors who were two women and a few men aged 18 to 49.

Findings of the study overall: Memory subsets had estimated richness that was generally smaller than that of naive subsets. Generation probability values for non-shared clonotypes were lower than those for clonotypes shared by all four donors.

Terminally differentiated effector memory CD45RA+ cells were left out of the naive CD8 fraction, which was CD45RO-negative and positively selected for CCR7. V lost 5 bases, J lost 5 bases, and 16 bases lay in between. There are 14 residues in the CDR3. CDR1 SEHNR and CDR2 FQNEAQ come from the germline V gene (reference sequence). TCRdb keeps only in-frame clones here, not all; method: immunoSEQ multiplex PCR. The top ten hold around 1.7% of the sample, which has roughly 2.1 million clones, 90% to 95% seen once. This TCR was recovered from a man younger than 35 in good health. Some clones in this sample may be carry-over from other donors' samples. V gene TRBV7-9 combines with J gene TRBJ2-7; D unclear. Sequenced material: naive CD8+ T cells from PBMCs. The DNA for the CDR3 is TGTGCCAGCAGCCCCCCCCTTCGAGTCAACGAGCAGTACTTC. Protein sequence: CASSPPLRVNEQYF.